A single sample gave rise to the 18 T cell receptor beta chains below, sequenced in a study of cytomegalovirus exposure and HLA in healthy donors. PCR employed 60 Vbeta and 13 Jbeta primers. Here immunoSEQ multiplex PCR was the method, and the copy in TCRdb shows in-frame clones only, minus some. Here the sample spans some 120,000 clones, around 70% being singletons. Sample: PBMCs. These receptors were collected from a woman between 40 and 55 years old in good health and CMV-seronegative.

This clone came up once. The chain links TRBV28 to TRBJ2-3; TRBD2 matches at 10 bases. CDR3 length: 15 amino acids. Germline V CDR1 and CDR2: MDHEN, SYDVKM. Trimming took 4 bases from V and 3 from J; bases not matched to a gene: 4. The CDR3 protein is CASSSSGSETDTQYF. DNA of the CDR3: TGTGCCAGCAGTTCTAGCGGGAGTGAGACAGATACGCAGTATTTT.

This chain uses TRBV27 with TRBJ2-2, with 9 bases lining up with TRBD2. CDR3 size: 15 residues. The V gene's germline CDR1 is MNHEY and CDR2 SMNVEV (reference sequence). With 3 bases clipped from V and 3 bases from J, the junction kept 2 bases outside the gene matches. The CDR3 loop is CASSFAGGHTGELFF. DNA for the CDR3: TGTGCCAGCAGTTTCGCGGGGGGGCACACCGGGGAGCTGTTTTTT.

This clone occurred a few times. The J gene is TRBJ1-2, the V gene TRBV7-9; possible D gene TRBD1, 5 bases. V shed 5 bases and J shed 2 bases, with 21 bases lying between them. Germline CDR1 and CDR2: SEHNR and FQNEAQ (reference sequence). This CDR3 contains 17 residues. The DNA of the CDR3 is TGTGCCAGCAGCCAACCGCGGGACGCGATTAACAACTATGGCTACACCTTC. Translation: CASSQPRDAINNYGYTF.

This clone was recorded a few times. The chain employs TRBV7-7 and TRBJ2-5, with TRBD1 identical over 8 bases. Germline-derived CDR1 and CDR2 are SSHAT and FNYEAQ (reference sequence). The trim removed 3 bases at V and 7 bases at J, leaving 10 bases unmatched. The CDR3 runs 15 residues. This chain's CDR3 is CASSLGQVADGTQYF. The CDR3 nucleotides are TGTGCCAGCAGCTTGGGACAGGTCGCTGACGGGACCCAGTACTTC.

The chain uses TRBV10-3 and TRBJ1-2; D is possibly TRBD1 (6 bases). The germline V gene has CDR1 ENHRY and CDR2 SYGVKD. Trimming pared 5 bases from V and 4 bases from J, leaving 14 bases between. The CDR3 runs to 14 residues. CDR3 in DNA: TGTGCCATCAGTTGGGACACCGAATCCTATGGCTACACCTTC. This translates into CAISWDTESYGYTF.

The V and J genes are TRBV11-2 and TRBJ2-2; TRBD2 aligns across 13 bases. The CDR3 totals 17 residues. The germline gives CDR1 SGHAT, CDR2 FQNNGV. V was clipped by 4 bases and J by 6 bases; unmatched bases: 8. CDR3 in DNA: TGTGCCAGCAGCTCCTATGGACTAGCGGGAGAAGCCGGGGAGCTGTTTTTT. Translation: CASSSYGLAGEAGELFF.

On this clone itself: One junction end disagrees with the germline gene, perhaps due to a read error. Other DNA sequences in this sample translate to the same CDR3. The CDR3 here is CASSLLGGRVQLAKNIQYF. In DNA, the CDR3 is TGTGCCAGCAGTTTATTAGGGGGGAGGGTCCAACTAGCCAAAAACATTCAGTATTTC. The rearrangement links TRBV28 to TRBJ2-4, with TRBD2 as a possible D gene (7 bases). The CDR3 is 19 residues long. Germline CDR1 MDHEN, CDR2 SYDVKM.

This clone occurred a few times. The chain recombines TRBV28 with TRBJ2-2; D perhaps matches TRBD1 (5 bases). Trimming took off 10 bases at V and 5 bases at J, with 32 bases between the two ends. The length of the CDR3 is 19 residues. The V gene's germline CDR1 is MDHEN and CDR2 SYDVKM. CDR3 nucleotide sequence: TGTGCCACCCCTCCCTTCACCGGCGTCGAGTGGAAGGGGACCGGGGAGCTGTTTTTT. This gives the protein CATPPFTGVEWKGTGELFF.

V and J are TRBV7-6 and TRBJ2-1, with 8 bases lining up with TRBD2. With V trimmed by 5 bases and J by 8 bases, 8 bases remained unmatched. The germline CDR1 and CDR2 sequences are SGHVS and FNYEAQ. This CDR3 has 14 amino acids. CDR3 sequence: CASSLSGTNDEQFF. The CDR3 DNA is TGTGCCAGCAGCCTTAGCGGGACGAATGATGAGCAGTTCTTC.

V usage is TRBV13 and J usage is TRBJ2-2, with 10 bases identical to TRBD1. The germline CDR1 and CDR2 sequences are PRHDT and FYEKMQ (reference sequence). CDR3 length: 15 residues. V was pared by 4 bases and J by 3 bases, with 2 bases of the junction left unmatched. The CDR3 nucleotides are TGTGCCAGCAGCTCCGGGACAGGGGACACCGGGGAGCTGTTTTTT. This gives the protein CASSSGTGDTGELFF.

The rearrangement links TRBV19 to TRBJ2-2; D is possibly TRBD1 (7 bases). In germline, CDR1 is LNHDA, CDR2 SQIVND (reference sequence). Trimming left V 2 bases short and J 8 bases short, with 21 bases between. The CDR3 loop spans 17 amino acids. The CDR3 region has the DNA TGTGCCAGTAGTATATCTGCGGGACAGCCGTCCGGTGGGGAGCTGTTTTTT. It encodes CASSISAGQPSGGELFF. Together with reference TRBV19 and TRBJ2-2, the CDR3 gives the full variable domain: DGGITQSPKYLFRKEGQNVTLSCEQNLNHDAMYWYRQDPGQGLRLIYYSQIVNDFQKGDIAEGYSVSREKKESFPLTVTSAQKNPTAFYLCASSISAGQPSGGELFFGEGSRLTVL.

This clone showed up just once. The chain carries TRBV7-8 and TRBJ1-2, with D possibly matching TRBD1 (6 bases). CDR1 and CDR2 (germline): SGHVS, FQNEAQ. This CDR3 is 14 amino acids long. Deletions cut 6 bases from V and 5 bases from J, with 16 bases between. This chain's CDR3 is CASSPDRLAYGYTF. The CDR3 DNA reads as TGTGCCAGCAGTCCAGACAGGTTGGCGTATGGCTACACCTTC.

This rearrangement joins TRBV18 to TRBJ2-1; 7 bases agree with TRBD2. Per the germline V gene, CDR1 is KGHSH and CDR2 is LQKENI. The CDR3 covers 17 residues. Trimming cost V 0 bases and J 4 bases; bases outside gene matches: 9. CDR3 in amino acids: CASSPPSSGRGYNEQFF. CDR3 nucleotide sequence: TGTGCCAGCTCACCACCCTCTTCGGGGAGGGGTTACAATGAGCAGTTCTTC. Complete variable domain (other parts from reference TRBV18 and TRBJ2-1): NAGVMQNPRHLVRRRGQEARLRCSPMKGHSHVYWYRQLPEEGLKFMVYLQKENIIDESGMPKERFSAEFPKEGPSILRIQQVVRGDSAAYFCASSPPSSGRGYNEQFFGPGTRLTVL.

This rearrangement joins TRBV19 to TRBJ1-6; 7 bases align to TRBD1. The CDR3 has 14 residues. After removal of 5 bases from V and 9 bases from J, the junction contained 7 bases not matched to a gene. The germline V gene has CDR1 LNHDA and CDR2 SQIVND (reference sequence). The CDR3 region is CASSGGQLVSPLHF. The CDR3 DNA sequence: TGTGCCAGTAGTGGGGGACAGCTAGTTTCACCCCTCCACTTT.

The chain combines TRBV7-6 with TRBJ2-1; TRBD1 aligns across 8 bases. The V segment lost 2 bases and the J segment 3 bases; nucleotides outside the gene matches: 3. Per the germline V gene, CDR1 is SGHVS and CDR2 is FNYEAQ. The CDR3 covers 15 residues. CDR3 DNA: TGTGCCAGCAGCTTACGACAGGGGAACTACAATGAGCAGTTCTTC. Amino acid sequence: CASSLRQGNYNEQFF.

The chain couples TRBV28 to TRBJ2-2; 9 bases agree with TRBD2. Losses at the gene ends were 4 bases for V and 6 bases for J; bases not matched to a gene: 6. This CDR3 has 15 amino acids. CDR1 and CDR2 from the germline V gene are MDHEN and SYDVKM. CDR3 loop: CASSSGTSWAGELFF. The CDR3, as DNA: TGTGCCAGCAGTTCCGGGACTAGCTGGGCCGGGGAGCTGTTTTTT.

The J gene is TRBJ1-2, the V gene TRBV28; TRBD1 is a possible D gene (5 bases). With 3 bases removed from V and 5 bases from J, the gap between germline ends came to 10 bases. The germline V gene encodes CDR1 MDHEN and CDR2 SYDVKM. This CDR3 comprises 13 residues. CDR3 region: CASSFPGDYGYTF. Here the CDR3 DNA reads TGTGCCAGCAGTTTTCCGGGGGATTATGGCTACACCTTC.

The sample holds a few counts of this clone. V and J are TRBV6-5 and TRBJ1-1; 9 bases map to TRBD1. The CDR3 has 14 amino acids. Germline trimming cut 5 bases from V and 1 base from J; bases unmatched to any gene: 2. Germline V gives CDR1 MNHEY, CDR2 SVGAGI. CDR3 nucleotide sequence: TGTGCCAGCAGTAAGACAGGGGGGAACACTGAAGCTTTCTTT. Protein: CASSKTGGNTEAFF.